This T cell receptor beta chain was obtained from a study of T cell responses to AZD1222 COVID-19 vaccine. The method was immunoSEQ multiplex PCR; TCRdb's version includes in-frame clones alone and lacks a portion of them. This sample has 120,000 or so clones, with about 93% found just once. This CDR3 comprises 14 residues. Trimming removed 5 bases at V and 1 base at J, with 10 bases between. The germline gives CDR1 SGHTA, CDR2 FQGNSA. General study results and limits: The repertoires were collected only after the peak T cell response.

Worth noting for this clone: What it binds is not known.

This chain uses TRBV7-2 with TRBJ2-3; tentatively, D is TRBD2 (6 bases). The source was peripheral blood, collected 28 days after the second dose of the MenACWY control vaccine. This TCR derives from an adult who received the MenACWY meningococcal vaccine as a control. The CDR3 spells CASSPPGGTDTQYF. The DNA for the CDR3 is TGTGCCAGCAGCCCCCCGGGGGGCACAGATACGCAGTATTTT.